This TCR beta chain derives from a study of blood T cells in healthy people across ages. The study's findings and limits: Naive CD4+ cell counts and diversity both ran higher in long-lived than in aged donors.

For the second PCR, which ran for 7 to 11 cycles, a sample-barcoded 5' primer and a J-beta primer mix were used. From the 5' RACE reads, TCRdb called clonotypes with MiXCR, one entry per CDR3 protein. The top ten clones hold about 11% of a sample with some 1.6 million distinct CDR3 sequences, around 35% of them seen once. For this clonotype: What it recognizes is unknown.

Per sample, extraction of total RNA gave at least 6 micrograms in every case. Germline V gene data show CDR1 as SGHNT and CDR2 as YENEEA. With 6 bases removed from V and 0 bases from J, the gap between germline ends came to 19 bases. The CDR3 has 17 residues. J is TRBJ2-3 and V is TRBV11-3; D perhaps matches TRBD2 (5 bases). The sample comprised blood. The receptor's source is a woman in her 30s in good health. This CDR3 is CASSLGEGRPSTDTQYF. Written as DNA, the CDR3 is TGTGCCAGCAGTCTGGGCGAGGGCCGACCTAGCACAGATACGCAGTATTTT.